This TCR beta chain was sequenced during a study of tissue T cells after allogeneic stem cell transplantation (dated by TCRdb to between 2020 and 2023). With regard to the full study: The study profiled TCR beta repertoires across many tissues from research autopsies of patients with and without GVHD, plus mouse models of GVHD. The human arm was a prospective observational study without blinding or randomization.

What the research found in general, with its limitations: In both patients and mice, only a limited portion of the TCR repertoire detected in tissues was captured by blood and spleen T cells. A small and clinically heterogeneous patient cohort was studied, and sampling depth was acknowledged as a limitation. Not many T cell clones showed up in more than one patient, yet clustering based on motifs uncovered repertoire signatures that were shared across patients in a tissue-specific way. The study did not establish which tissue TCRs were alloreactive or antigen-specific, and some clones may have been host cells that persisted. Within patients, how anatomically similar tissues were was a major factor shaping TCR repertoire composition, regardless of disease or transplant status.

As concerns this clone: No cognate antigen has been identified for it. Gene names and germline sequences here are all drawn from mouse data. Sequencing ends 1 residue short of the CDR3 end; the germline J gene provides the rest. Other DNA sequences in this sample translate to the same CDR3.

Counted from cysteine to phenylalanine, this CDR3 has 14 amino acids. Part of the CDR3 DNA is given, 39 bases translated from base 1. Looking up the germline V gene (reference sequence) yields CDR1 NNHNN and CDR2 SYGAGS. Clipping removes 2 bases from V and 3 bases from J, with 0 as the unmatched junction base count. The library was produced with the immunoSEQ multiplex PCR assay. TCRbeta CDR3 sequencing was performed at survey depth by Adaptive Biotechnologies, and CDR3 sequences, V/J genes, productive frequency and template counts were reported. Amplification of TCR beta CDR3 regions was performed from genomic DNA rather than from RNA. Processing in the source paper ran as follows. Jensen-Shannon divergence was used to quantify pairwise repertoire overlap between tissues, with a value of 1 indicating complete divergence and a value of 0 indicating identical repertoires. Tissues were clustered by single-linkage agglomerative hierarchical clustering of pairwise JSD values and displayed as dendrograms. GLIPH2 was run on all patient samples with simulation_depth 1000, kmer_min_depth 3, cdr3_length_cutoff 8, keeping groups with more than two unique CDR3s. A standardized tissue-overlap score extrapolated Jaccard GLIPH-group overlap across patients to a standard repertoire size of 1000 clones. Associations of diversity with clinical or experimental variables used linear mixed-effect models with tissue fixed effects and individual random effects. What TCRdb holds here is the immuneACCESS table cut down to in-frame rearrangements. Part of the clones is not present; checked against another copy, under half of the missing clones reflect an unresolved V gene, and the others are unexplained. The V and J calls and clone size are taken from that table; D and trimming were inferred from the DNA. This sample lists 20,000 to 25,000 clones; approximately 69% were detected once. In total, the top ten clones hold about 0.41% of the sample.

The material sequenced was blood. The V gene is TRBV13-2 and the J gene is TRBJ1-4, and TRBD1 aligns with 8 junction nucleotides. The TCR originated in a female BALB/c mouse in good health. The MHC haplotype for this mouse line is H2-d. Incomplete CDR3 DNA: TGTGCCAGCGGTGACAGGGGGCCCAACGAAAGATTATTT. Translated, this gives CASGDRGPNERLF. The entire CDR3 protein reads CASGDRGPNERLFF.